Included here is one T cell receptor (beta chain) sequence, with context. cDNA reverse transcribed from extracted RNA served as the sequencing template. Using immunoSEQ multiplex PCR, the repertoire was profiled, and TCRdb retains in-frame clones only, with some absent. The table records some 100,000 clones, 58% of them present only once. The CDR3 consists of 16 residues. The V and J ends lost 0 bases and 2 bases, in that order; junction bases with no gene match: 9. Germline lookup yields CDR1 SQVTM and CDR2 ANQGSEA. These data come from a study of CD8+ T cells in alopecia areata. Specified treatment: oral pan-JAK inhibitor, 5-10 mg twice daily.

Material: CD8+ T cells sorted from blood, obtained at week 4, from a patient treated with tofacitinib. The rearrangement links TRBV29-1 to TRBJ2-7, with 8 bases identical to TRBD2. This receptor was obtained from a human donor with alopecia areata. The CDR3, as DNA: TGCAGCGTTGAAGAGGGCGATAGCGGGGAGCCCTACGAGCAGTACTTC. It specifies CSVEEGDSGEPYEQYF.